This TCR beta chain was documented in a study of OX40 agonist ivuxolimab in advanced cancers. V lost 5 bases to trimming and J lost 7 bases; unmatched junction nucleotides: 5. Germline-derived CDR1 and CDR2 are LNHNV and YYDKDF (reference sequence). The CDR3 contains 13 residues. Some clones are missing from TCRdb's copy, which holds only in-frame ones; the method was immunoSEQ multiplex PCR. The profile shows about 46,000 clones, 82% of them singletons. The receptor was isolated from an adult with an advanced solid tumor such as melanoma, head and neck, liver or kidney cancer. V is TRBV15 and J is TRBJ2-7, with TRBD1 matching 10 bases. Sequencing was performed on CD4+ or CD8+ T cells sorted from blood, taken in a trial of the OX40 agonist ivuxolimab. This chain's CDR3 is CATSWGTGEEQYF. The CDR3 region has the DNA TGTGCCACCAGCTGGGGGACAGGGGAAGAGCAGTACTTC.